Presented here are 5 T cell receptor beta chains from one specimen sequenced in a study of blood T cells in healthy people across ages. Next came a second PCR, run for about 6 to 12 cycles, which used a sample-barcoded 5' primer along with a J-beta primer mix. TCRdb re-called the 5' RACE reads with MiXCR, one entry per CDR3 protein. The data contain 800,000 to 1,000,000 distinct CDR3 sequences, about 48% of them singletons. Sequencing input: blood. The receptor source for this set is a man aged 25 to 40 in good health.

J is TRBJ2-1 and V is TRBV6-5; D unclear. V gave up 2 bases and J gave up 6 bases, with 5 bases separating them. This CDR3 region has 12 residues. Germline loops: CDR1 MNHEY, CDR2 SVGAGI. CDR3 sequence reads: CASSYGANEQFF. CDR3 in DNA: TGTGCCAGCAGTTACGGAGCCAATGAGCAGTTCTTC.

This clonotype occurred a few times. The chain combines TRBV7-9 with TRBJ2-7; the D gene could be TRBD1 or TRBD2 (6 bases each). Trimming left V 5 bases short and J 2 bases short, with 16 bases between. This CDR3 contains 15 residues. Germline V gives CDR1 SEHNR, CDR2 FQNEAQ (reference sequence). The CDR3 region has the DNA TGTGCCAGCAGCCCCGACGGGGGCGCCGCCTACGAGCAGTACTTC. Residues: CASSPDGGAAYEQYF.

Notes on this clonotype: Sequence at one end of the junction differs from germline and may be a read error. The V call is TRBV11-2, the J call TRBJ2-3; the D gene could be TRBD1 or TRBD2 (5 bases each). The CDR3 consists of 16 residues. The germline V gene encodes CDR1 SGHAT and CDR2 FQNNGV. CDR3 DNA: TGTGCCAGCAGCCTCGAAGTGGGGAGATTCACAGGTACGCAGTATTTT. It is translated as CASSLEVGRFTGTQYF.

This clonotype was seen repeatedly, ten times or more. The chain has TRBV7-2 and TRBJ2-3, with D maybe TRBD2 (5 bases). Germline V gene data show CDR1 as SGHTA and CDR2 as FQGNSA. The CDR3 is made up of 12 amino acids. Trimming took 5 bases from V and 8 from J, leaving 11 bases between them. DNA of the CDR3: TGTGCCAGCAGCGTGGACTTTGGTACGCAGTATTTT. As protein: CASSVDFGTQYF.

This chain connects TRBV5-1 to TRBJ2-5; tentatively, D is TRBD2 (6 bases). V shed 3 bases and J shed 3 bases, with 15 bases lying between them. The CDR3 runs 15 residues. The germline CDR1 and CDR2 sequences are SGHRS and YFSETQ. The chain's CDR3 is CASSWEVTTKETQYF. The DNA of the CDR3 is TGCGCCAGCAGCTGGGAGGTGACAACCAAAGAGACCCAGTACTTC.